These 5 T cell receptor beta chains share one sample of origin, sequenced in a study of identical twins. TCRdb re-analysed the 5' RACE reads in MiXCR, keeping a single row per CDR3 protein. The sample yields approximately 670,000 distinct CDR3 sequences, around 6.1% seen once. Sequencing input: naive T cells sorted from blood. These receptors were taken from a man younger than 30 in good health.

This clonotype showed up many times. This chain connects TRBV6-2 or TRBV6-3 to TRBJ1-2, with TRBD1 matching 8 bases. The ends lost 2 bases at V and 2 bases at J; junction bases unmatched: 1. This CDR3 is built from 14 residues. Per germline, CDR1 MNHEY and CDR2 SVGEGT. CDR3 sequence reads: CASSYRTGNYGYTF. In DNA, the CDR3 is TGTGCCAGCAGTTACCGGACAGGGAACTATGGCTACACCTTC.

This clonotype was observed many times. The CDR3 is CASTPYRDRTHRLFF. In DNA form, the CDR3 reads TGTGCCAGCACCCCGTACCGGGACAGGACTCACAGACTGTTTTTT. This rearrangement joins TRBV12-3 or TRBV12-4 to TRBJ1-4, with TRBD1 identical over 8 bases. The CDR3 consists of 15 residues. V gave up 7 bases and J gave up 13 bases; unmatched junction bases: 17.

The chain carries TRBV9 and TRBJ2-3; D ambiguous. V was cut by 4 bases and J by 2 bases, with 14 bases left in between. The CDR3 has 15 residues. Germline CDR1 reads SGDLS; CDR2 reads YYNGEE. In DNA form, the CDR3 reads TGTGCCAGCAGCCCACGACCGATTTACACAGATACGCAGTATTTT. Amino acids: CASSPRPIYTDTQYF. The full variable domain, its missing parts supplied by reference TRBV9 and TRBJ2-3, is DSGVTQTPKHLITATGQRVTLRCSPRSGDLSVYWYQQSLDQGLQFLIQYYNGEERAKGNILERFSAQQFPDLHSELNLSSLELGDSALYFCASSPRPIYTDTQYFGPGTRLTVL.

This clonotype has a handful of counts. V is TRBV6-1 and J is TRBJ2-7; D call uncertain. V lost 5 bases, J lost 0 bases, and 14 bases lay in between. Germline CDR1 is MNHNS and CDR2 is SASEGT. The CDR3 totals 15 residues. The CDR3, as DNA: TGTGCCAGCAGTCCCGTAGCCCTTCTCTCCTACGAGCAGTACTTC. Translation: CASSPVALLSYEQYF.

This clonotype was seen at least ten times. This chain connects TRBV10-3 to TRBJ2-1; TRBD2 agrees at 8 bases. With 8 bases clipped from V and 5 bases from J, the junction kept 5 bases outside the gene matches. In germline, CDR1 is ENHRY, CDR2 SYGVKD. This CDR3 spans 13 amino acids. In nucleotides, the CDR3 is TGTGCCATCGGGGGACTAGGGAACAATGAGCAGTTCTTC. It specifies CAIGGLGNNEQFF.